The clone carrying this TCR beta chain was observed a few times. The target antigen is unknown. These data originate in a study of cytomegalovirus exposure and HLA in healthy donors. The donors were healthy bone marrow donors. General study results and limits: V- and J-gene trimming of TCR beta was linked (in a later analysis) to a missense DCLRE1C variant.

Germline V lookup: CDR1 SNHLY, CDR2 FYNNEI. The CDR3 totals 16 residues. The ends lost 6 bases at V and 2 bases at J; junction bases unmatched: 9. PCR used 60 Vbeta primers and 13 Jbeta primers. TCRdb's copy holds only in-frame clones and misses some; the assay was immunoSEQ multiplex PCR. The table has under 200,000 clones, roughly 60% seen once. The sequence was collected from a man aged 35 to 55 in good health and CMV-seronegative. The sample taken for sequencing was PBMCs. The chain is built from TRBV2 and TRBJ2-5; 10 bases map to TRBD2. CDR3 loop: CASSRQGTSVQETQYF. In nucleotides, the CDR3 is TGTGCCAGCAGCCGCCAAGGGACTAGCGTACAAGAGACCCAGTACTTC.